These 4 T cell receptor beta chains originate from one sample sequenced in a study of follicular helper T cells after annual influenza vaccination. TCRdb's copy holds only in-frame clones and misses some; the assay was immunoSEQ multiplex PCR. The sample lists about 6,800 clones; around nine tenths were seen once. Specified time point: 2015-2016 season, 7 days after influenza vaccination. The starting material was CXCR5+ CD38- circulating T follicular helper cells from blood, obtained 7 days after influenza vaccination. Subset of the sample: circulating Tfh, non-naive CD4+CXCR5+PD-1+ (ICOS+CD38+ or ICOS-CD38-). The origin of the receptors is an adult who received the influenza vaccine.

This clone was counted a single time. The chain employs TRBV7-9 and TRBJ2-1; perhaps TRBD2 as D (5 bases). Trimming pared 4 bases from V and 0 bases from J, leaving 13 bases between. CDR1 and CDR2 from the germline V gene are SEHNR and FQNEAQ (reference sequence). The CDR3 runs to 16 residues. CDR3 protein: CASSSLTGSSYNEQFF. The CDR3 bases are TGTGCCAGCAGCTCGCTGACGGGAAGCTCCTACAATGAGCAGTTCTTC. Complete variable domain (other parts from reference TRBV7-9 and TRBJ2-1): DTGVSQNPRHKITKRGQNVTFRCDPISEHNRLYWYRQTLGQGPEFLTYFQNEAQLEKSRLLSDRFSAERPKGSFSTLEIQRTEQGDSAMYLCASSSLTGSSYNEQFFGPGTRLTVL.

The V and J genes are TRBV5-6 and TRBJ2-1; D is ambiguous. Between the trimmed V and J ends, which lost 2 bases and 4 bases, there was a span of 7 bases. The CDR3 is 13 amino acids. The germline V gene encodes CDR1 SGHDT and CDR2 YYEEEE. The CDR3 sequence is CASSFNTYNEQFF. The CDR3, as DNA: TGTGCCAGCAGCTTCAACACATACAATGAGCAGTTCTTC.

The chain links TRBV7-3 to TRBJ1-4; TRBD1 is a possible D gene (6 bases). The germline V gene encodes CDR1 SGHTA and CDR2 FQGTGA. V was shortened by 2 bases and J by 0 bases, with 10 bases between the two germline ends. The CDR3 extends over 16 amino acids. As DNA, the CDR3 is TGTGCCAGCAGCTTATTACAGGGTGCAACTAATGAAAAACTGTTTTTT. Translating gives CASSLLQGATNEKLFF.

The CDR3, as DNA: TGCAGCGTCGCGAATATGAACACTGAAGCTTTCTTT. Protein sequence: CSVANMNTEAFF. The genes are TRBV29-1 and TRBJ1-1, with D uncertain. The CDR3 totals 12 residues. Germline V gene lookup returns CDR1 SQVTM and CDR2 ANQGSEA. Trimming took 6 bases from V and 0 from J, leaving 8 bases between them.